The source of this T cell receptor (beta chain) is a study of regulatory T cells in long-lasting Graves disease. CDR3-region Arm-PCR and iRepertoire HTBI primers produced the TCR beta libraries. TCRdb called the multiplex PCR reads again in MiXCR, with one record for every CDR3 protein. Of a few hundred thousand distinct CDR3 sequences listed, just over 20% are singletons. This clonotype was observed at least ten times. The antigen remains unidentified. The time point denotes: newly diagnosed GD, antithyroid drugs for less than 3 months. PBMC RNA served as the TCR library source. From each patient, about 8.5 milliliters of peripheral blood was drawn and collected into an EDTA anticoagulant tube. Regarding the study as a whole: Patients with persistent disease shared 2,500 or so public clonotypes, outpacing the roughly 1,000 shared by new patients.

The CDR3 spans 14 residues. Germline V gives CDR1 SEHNR, CDR2 FQNEAQ (reference sequence). V lost 2 bases and J lost 2, with 7 bases in between. The gene calls are TRBV7-9 and TRBJ1-3; D gene ambiguous. This clonotype was sampled from a female donor with Graves disease. Source: peripheral blood mononuclear cells (PBMCs), taken at new diagnosis, from a patient treated with antithyroid drugs. Here the CDR3 DNA reads TGTGCCAGCAGCTTAAGCGGGACTGGAAACACCATATATTTT. Protein product: CASSLSGTGNTIYF. The full variable domain, with the rest looked up from reference TRBV7-9 and TRBJ1-3, is DTGVSQNPRHKITKRGQNVTFRCDPISEHNRLYWYRQTLGQGPEFLTYFQNEAQLEKSRLLSDRFSAERPKGSFSTLEIQRTEQGDSAMYLCASSLSGTGNTIYFGEGSWLTVV.